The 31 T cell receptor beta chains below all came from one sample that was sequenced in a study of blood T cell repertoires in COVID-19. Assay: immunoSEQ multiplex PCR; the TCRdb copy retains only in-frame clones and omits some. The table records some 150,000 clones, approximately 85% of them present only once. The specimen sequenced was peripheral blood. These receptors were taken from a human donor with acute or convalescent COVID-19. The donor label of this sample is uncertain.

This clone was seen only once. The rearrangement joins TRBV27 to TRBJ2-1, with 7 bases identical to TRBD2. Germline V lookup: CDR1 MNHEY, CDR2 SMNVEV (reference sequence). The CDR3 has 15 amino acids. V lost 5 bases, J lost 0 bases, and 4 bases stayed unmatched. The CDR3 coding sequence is TGTGCCAGCAGTCCCCGACTAGCCTCCTACAATGAGCAGTTCTTC. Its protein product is CASSPRLASYNEQFF.

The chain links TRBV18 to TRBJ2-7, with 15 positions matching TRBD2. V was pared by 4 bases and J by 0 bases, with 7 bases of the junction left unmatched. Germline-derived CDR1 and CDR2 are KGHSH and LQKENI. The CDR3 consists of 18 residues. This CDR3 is CASSLGLAGGTYSYEQYF. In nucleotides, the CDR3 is TGTGCCAGCTCACTAGGACTAGCGGGGGGGACCTACTCCTACGAGCAGTACTTC.

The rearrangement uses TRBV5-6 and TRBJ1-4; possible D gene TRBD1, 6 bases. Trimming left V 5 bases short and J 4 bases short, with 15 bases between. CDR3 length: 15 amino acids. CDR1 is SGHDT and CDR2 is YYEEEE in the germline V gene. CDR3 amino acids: CASRARRGGNEKLFF. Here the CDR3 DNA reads TGTGCCAGCAGGGCTCGACGAGGGGGTAATGAAAAACTGTTTTTT. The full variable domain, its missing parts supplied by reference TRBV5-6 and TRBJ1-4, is DAGVTQSPTHLIKTRGQQVTLRCSPKSGHDTVSWYQQALGQGPQFIFQYYEEEERQRGNFPDRFSGHQFPNYSSELNVNALLLGDSALYLCASRARRGGNEKLFFGSGTQLSVL.

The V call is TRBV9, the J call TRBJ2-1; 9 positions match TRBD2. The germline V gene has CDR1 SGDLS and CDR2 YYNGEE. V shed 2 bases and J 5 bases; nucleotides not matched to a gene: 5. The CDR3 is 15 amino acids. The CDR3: CASSVPGLANNEQFF. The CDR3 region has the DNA TGTGCCAGCAGCGTGCCGGGACTAGCCAACAATGAGCAGTTCTTC. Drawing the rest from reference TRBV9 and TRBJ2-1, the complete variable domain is DSGVTQTPKHLITATGQRVTLRCSPRSGDLSVYWYQQSLDQGLQFLIQYYNGEERAKGNILERFSAQQFPDLHSELNLSSLELGDSALYFCASSVPGLANNEQFFGPGTRLTVL.

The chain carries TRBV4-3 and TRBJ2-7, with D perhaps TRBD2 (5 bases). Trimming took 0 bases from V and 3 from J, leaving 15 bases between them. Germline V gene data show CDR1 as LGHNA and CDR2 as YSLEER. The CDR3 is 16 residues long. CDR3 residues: CASSQEAEVRNYEQYF. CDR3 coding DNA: TGCGCCAGCAGCCAAGAAGCGGAGGTCCGCAACTACGAGCAGTACTTC.

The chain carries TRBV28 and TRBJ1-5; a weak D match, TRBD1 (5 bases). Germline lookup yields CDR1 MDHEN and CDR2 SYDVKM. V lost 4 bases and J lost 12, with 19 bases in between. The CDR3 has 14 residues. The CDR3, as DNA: TGTGCCAGCAGTTCCTACACAGGACCGGACCACCAGCATTTT. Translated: CASSSYTGPDHQHF.

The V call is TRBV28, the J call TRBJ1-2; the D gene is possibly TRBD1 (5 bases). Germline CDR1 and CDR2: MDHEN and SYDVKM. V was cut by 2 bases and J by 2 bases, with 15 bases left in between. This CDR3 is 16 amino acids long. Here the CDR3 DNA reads TGTGCCAGCAGTTTACTTGGGGGGTCGAGGAACTATGGCTACACCTTC. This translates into CASSLLGGSRNYGYTF.

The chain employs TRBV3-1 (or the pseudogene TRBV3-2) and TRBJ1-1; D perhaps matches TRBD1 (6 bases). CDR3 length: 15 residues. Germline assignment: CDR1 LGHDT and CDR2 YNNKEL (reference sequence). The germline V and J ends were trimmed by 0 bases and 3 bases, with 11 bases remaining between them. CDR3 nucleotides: TGTGCCAGCAGCCAAGATTGGTCAGGGGACACTGAAGCTTTCTTT. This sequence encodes CASSQDWSGDTEAFF.

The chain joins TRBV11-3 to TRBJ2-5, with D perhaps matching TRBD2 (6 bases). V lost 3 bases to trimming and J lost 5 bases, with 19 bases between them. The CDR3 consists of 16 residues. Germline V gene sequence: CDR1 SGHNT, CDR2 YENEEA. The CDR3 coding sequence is TGTGCCAGCAGCTTTCGACCCGGGACTTCGGGGGAGACCCAGTACTTC. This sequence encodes CASSFRPGTSGETQYF.

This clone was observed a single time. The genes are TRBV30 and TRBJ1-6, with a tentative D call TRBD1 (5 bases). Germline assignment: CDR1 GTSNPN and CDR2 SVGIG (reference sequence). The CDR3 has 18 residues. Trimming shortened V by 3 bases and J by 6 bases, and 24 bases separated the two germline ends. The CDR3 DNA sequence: TGTGCCTGGAGAGCCAGCCGAGGGACTGCTGGATTTAATTCACCCCTCCACTTT. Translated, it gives CAWRASRGTAGFNSPLHF.

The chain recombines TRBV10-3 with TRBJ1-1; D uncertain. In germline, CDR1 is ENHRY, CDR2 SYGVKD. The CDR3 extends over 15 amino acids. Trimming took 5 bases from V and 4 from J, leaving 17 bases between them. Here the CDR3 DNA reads TGTGCCATCAGTCAACACCTATCGGGATGCACTGAAGCTTTCTTT. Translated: CAISQHLSGCTEAFF.

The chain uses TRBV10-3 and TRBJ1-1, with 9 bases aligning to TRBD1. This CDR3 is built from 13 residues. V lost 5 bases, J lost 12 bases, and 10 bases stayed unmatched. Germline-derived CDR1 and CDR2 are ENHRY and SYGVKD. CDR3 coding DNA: TGTGCCATCAGTAATAGGGACAGGGAGACGACTTTCTTT. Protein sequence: CAISNRDRETTFF.

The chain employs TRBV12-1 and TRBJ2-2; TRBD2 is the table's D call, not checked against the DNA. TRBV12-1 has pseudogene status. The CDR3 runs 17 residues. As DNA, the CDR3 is TGTGCCAGCAGCTCCTTTGCGGCATGCAAGTACACCGGGGAGCTGTTTTTT. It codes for CASSSFAACKYTGELFF.

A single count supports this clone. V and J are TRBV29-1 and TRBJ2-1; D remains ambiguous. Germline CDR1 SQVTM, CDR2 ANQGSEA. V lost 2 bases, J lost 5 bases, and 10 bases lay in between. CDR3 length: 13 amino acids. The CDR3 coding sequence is TGCAGCGTTGAAAGTGACGGAGACAATGAGCAGTTCTTC. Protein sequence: CSVESDGDNEQFF.

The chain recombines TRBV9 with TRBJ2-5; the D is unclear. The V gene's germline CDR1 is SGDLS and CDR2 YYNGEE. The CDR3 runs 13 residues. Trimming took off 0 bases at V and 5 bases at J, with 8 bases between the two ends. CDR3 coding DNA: TGTGCCAGCAGCGTAGCTACGAGGGAGACCCAGTACTTC. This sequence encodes CASSVATRETQYF.

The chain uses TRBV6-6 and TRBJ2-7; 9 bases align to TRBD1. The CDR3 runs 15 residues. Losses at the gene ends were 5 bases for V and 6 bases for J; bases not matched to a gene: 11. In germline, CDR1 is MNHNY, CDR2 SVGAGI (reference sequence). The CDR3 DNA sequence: TGTGCCAGCAGTCGATCAACTGAACAGGGGGCCGAGCAGTACTTC. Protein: CASSRSTEQGAEQYF.

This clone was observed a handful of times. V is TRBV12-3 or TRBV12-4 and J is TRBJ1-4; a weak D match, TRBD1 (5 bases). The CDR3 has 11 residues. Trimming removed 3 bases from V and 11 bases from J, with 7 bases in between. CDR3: CASSLEGKLFF. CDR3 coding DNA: TGTGCCAGCAGTTTGGAGGGGAAACTGTTTTTT.

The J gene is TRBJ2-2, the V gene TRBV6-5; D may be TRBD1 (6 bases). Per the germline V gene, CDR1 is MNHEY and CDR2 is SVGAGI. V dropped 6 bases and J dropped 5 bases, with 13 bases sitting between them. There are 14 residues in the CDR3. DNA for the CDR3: TGTGCCAGCAGGACGAACAGGGTTACCGGGGAGCTGTTTTTT. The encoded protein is CASRTNRVTGELFF.

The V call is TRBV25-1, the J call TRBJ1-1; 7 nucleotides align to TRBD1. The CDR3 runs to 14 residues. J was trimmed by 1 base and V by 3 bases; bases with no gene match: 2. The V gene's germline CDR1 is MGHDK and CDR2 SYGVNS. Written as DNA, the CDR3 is TGTGCCAGCAGTGACCGGACAGGGAACACTGAAGCTTTCTTT. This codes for CASSDRTGNTEAFF.

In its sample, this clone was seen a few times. The CDR3 region is CASSSGQGWDTEAFF. In DNA, the CDR3 is TGTGCCAGCAGCTCCGGACAGGGATGGGACACTGAAGCTTTCTTT. The V call is TRBV11-2, the J call TRBJ1-1, with 8 bases fitting TRBD1. This CDR3 region has 15 residues. Losses at the gene ends were 4 bases for V and 3 bases for J; bases not matched to a gene: 7. Per germline, CDR1 SGHAT and CDR2 FQNNGV.

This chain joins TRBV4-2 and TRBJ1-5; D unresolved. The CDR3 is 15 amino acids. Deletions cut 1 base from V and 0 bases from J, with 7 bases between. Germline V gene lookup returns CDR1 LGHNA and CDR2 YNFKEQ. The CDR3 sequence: CASSQVGDSNQPQHF. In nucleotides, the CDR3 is TGTGCCAGCAGCCAAGTGGGAGATAGCAATCAGCCCCAGCATTTT.

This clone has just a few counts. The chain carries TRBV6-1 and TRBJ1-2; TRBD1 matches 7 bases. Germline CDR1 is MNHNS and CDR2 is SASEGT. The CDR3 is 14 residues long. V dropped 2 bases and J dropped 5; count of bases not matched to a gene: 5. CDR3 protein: CASSETTGRYGYTF. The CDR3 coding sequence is TGTGCCAGCAGTGAAACGACAGGGAGGTATGGCTACACCTTC.

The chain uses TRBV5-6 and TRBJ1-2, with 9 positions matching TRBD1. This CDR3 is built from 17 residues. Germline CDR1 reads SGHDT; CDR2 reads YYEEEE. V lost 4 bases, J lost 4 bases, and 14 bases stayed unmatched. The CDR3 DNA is TGTGCCAGCAGCGCCGGAGGGACAGGGATATCTTTCTATGGCTACACCTTC. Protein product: CASSAGGTGISFYGYTF.

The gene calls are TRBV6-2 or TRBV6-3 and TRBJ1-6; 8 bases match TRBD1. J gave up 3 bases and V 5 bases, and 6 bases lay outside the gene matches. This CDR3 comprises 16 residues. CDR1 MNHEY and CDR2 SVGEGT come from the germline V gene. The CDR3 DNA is TGTGCCAGCAGTCTTCCTGGGACAGGCTATAATTCACCCCTCCACTTT. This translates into CASSLPGTGYNSPLHF.

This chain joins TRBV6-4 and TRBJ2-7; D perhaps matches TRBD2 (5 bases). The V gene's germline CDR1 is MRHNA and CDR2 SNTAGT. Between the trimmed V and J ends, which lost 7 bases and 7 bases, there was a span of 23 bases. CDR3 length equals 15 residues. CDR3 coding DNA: TGTGCCAGCATTGGCCCCGGACCTTTTACTAGGGAGCAGTACGTC. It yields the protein CASIGPGPFTREQYV.

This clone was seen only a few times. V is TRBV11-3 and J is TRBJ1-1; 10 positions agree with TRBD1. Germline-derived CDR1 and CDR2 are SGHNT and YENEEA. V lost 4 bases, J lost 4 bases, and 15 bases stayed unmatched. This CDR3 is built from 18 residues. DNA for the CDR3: TGTGCCAGCAGCTGGAAGACAGGGGGCGCAGGGAGAGTCACTGAAGCTTTCTTT. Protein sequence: CASSWKTGGAGRVTEAFF.

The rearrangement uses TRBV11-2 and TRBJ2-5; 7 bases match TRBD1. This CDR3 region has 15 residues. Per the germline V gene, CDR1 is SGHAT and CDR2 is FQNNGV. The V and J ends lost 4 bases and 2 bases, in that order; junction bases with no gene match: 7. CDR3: CASSSRTGTQETQYF. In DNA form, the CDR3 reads TGTGCCAGCAGCTCTCGGACAGGAACGCAAGAGACCCAGTACTTC.

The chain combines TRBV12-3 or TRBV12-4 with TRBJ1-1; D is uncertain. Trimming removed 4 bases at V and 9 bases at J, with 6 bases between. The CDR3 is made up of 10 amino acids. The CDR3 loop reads CASSSGKAFF. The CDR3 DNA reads TGTGCCAGCAGTTCGGGAAAAGCTTTCTTT.

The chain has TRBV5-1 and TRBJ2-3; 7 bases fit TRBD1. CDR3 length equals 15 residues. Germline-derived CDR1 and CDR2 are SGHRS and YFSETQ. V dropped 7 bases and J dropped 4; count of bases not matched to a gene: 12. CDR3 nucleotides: TGCGCCAGCGGAGGACAGGCGACCGTCTCAGATACGCAGTATTTT. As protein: CASGGQATVSDTQYF.

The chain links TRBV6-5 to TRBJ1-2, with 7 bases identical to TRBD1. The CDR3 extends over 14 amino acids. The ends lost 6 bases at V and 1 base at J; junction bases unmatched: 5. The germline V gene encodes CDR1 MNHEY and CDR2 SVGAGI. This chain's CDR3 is CASSRDSSNYGYTF. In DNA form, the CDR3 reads TGTGCCAGCAGCCGGGACAGCAGTAACTATGGCTACACCTTC.

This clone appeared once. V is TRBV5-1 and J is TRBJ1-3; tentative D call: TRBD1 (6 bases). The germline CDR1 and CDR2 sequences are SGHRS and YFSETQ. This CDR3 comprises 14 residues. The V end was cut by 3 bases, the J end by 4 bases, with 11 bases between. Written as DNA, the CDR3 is TGCGCCAGCAGCTACGGACAGACCGGAAACACCATATATTTT. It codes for CASSYGQTGNTIYF.